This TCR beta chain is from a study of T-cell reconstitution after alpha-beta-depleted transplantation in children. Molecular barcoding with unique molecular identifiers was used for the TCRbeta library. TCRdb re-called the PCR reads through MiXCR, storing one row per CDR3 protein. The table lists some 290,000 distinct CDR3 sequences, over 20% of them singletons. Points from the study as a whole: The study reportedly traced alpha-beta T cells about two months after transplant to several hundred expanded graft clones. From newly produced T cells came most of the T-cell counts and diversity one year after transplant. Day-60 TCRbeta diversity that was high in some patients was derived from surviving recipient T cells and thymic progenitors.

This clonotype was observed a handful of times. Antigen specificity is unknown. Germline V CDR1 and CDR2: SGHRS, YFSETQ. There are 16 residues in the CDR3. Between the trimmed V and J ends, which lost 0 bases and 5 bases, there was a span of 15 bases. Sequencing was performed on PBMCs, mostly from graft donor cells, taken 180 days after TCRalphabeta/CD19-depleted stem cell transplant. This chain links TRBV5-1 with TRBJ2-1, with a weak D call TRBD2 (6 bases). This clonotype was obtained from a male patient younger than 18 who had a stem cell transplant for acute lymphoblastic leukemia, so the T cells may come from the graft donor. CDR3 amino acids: CASSLETRIKNNEQFF. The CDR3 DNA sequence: TGCGCCAGCAGCTTGGAGACTAGAATAAAGAACAATGAGCAGTTCTTC.